These 7 T cell receptor beta chains were sequenced from one sample in a study of Graves' ophthalmopathy and Graves' hyperthyroidism. The study amplified TCR beta CDR3 regions using RNA transcripts. HTBI primers were used in a first-round RT-PCR, which preceded a second-round multiplex PCR. TCRdb used MiXCR to reprocess the multiplex PCR reads, holding one entry per CDR3 protein. The profile shows 900,000 to 1,200,000 distinct CDR3 sequences, about two fifths of them singletons. Sequencing input: peripheral blood or thyroid tissue (not recorded which). These receptors all stem from an adult man with Graves' hyperthyroidism.

In this sample, this clonotype turned up a few times. It may be a read error: a sequence one base away is much more abundant. The rearrangement joins TRBV20-1 to TRBJ2-5; 8 bases fit TRBD1. CDR3 length: 13 amino acids. The V gene end was trimmed by 5 bases and the J gene end by 4 bases; junction bases not matched to a gene: 6. Germline CDR1 and CDR2: DFQATT and SNEGSKA (reference sequence). The CDR3 DNA reads TGCAGTGCTGGGAAGACAGGGGCAGAGACCCAGTACTTC. Translating it yields CSAGKTGAETQYF.

This clonotype was seen repeatedly, ten times or more. This chain uses TRBV29-1 with TRBJ2-7, with D maybe TRBD2 (7 bases). V lost 3 bases, J lost 4 bases, and 13 bases lay in between. This CDR3 contains 13 residues. The germline V gene has CDR1 SQVTM and CDR2 ANQGSEA. CDR3 in amino acids: CSVEGGGEYEQYF. DNA for the CDR3: TGCAGCGTTGAGGGAGGGGGGGAGTACGAGCAGTACTTC.

This clonotype has a count of ten or more. V and J are TRBV12-3 or TRBV12-4 and TRBJ1-6; TRBD1 might be the D (5 bases). V lost 4 bases and J lost 6, with 10 bases in between. The CDR3 loop spans 14 amino acids. The CDR3 bases are TGTGCCAGCAGTTCCGTCAGGGTTAATTCACCCCTCCACTTT. Translated: CASSSVRVNSPLHF.

Details on this clonotype: This may arise from a read error, as a much more abundant clone is one base away. The chain employs TRBV7-8 and TRBJ2-7; 11 nucleotides match TRBD2. The CDR3 extends over 16 amino acids. The germline V gene has CDR1 SGHVS and CDR2 FQNEAQ. This CDR3 is CASSLGTSGSLYEQCF. CDR3 DNA sequence: TGTGCCAGCAGCTTAGGAACTAGCGGGAGTCTTTACGAGCAGTGCTTC.

The chain is built from TRBV11-2 and TRBJ2-6, with a possible D match to TRBD1 (6 bases). CDR3 length: 17 residues. The V and J ends lost 4 bases and 0 bases respectively, with 13 bases between them. CDR1 and CDR2 from the germline V gene are SGHAT and FQNNGV. The CDR3 DNA sequence: TGTGCCAGCAGCTCTGACAGGACCCGCTCTGGGGCCAACGTCCTGACTTTC. Translation gives CASSSDRTRSGANVLTF.

In its sample, this clonotype was seen many times. The chain combines TRBV7-2 with TRBJ2-5, with 10 bases that match TRBD2. In germline, CDR1 is SGHTA, CDR2 FQGNSA. The CDR3 has 19 residues. Losses at the gene ends were 2 bases for V and 0 bases for J; bases not matched to a gene: 12. The CDR3 nucleotides read TGTGCCAGCAGCTTAAGTTCGCGGCTAGCGGGAGTGTACCAAGAGACCCAGTACTTC. Its protein is CASSLSSRLAGVYQETQYF. Full variable domain (rest looked up from reference TRBV7-2 and TRBJ2-5): GAGVSQSPSNKVTEKGKDVELRCDPISGHTALYWYRQSLGQGLEFLIYFQGNSAPDKSGLPSDRFSAERTGGSVSTLTIQRTQQEDSAVYLCASSLSSRLAGVYQETQYFGPGTRLLVL.

The chain has TRBV20-1 and TRBJ1-6; D gene uncertain. The V end lost 0 bases, the J end lost 6 bases, and 12 bases lay between the germline ends. This CDR3 region has 15 residues. Germline lookup yields CDR1 DFQATT and CDR2 SNEGSKA (reference sequence). DNA for the CDR3: TGCAGTGCTAGAGAGCAGGCGGGCGGTAATTCACCCCTCCACTTT. Encoded protein: CSAREQAGGNSPLHF.